This TCR beta chain was documented in a study of T and B cells in COVID-19 patients. From blood, about 250-500 ng of genomic DNA served as TRB template. TRB rearrangements were amplified by multiplex PCR with BIOMED2 TRB-A/B primers. Each CDR3 protein gets one entry after TCRdb re-called the multiplex PCR reads with MiXCR. The sample holds 5,500 to 8,500 distinct CDR3 sequences; 22% are singletons and the top ten take more than 3.5%. CDR1 and CDR2 (germline): MNHEY, SMNVEV (reference sequence). Between the trimmed V and J ends, which lost 8 bases and 1 base, there was a span of 12 bases. This CDR3 spans 14 amino acids. This clonotype is termed medium-sized (0.01 to 0.1%).

What was sequenced was blood. This receptor was obtained from a human donor who had recovered from COVID-19. The V gene is TRBV27, the J gene TRBJ2-1, with D maybe TRBD1 (6 bases). The CDR3 protein is CASSIQGSYNEQFF. DNA of the CDR3: TGTGCCAGCTCAATACAGGGATCCTACAATGAGCAGTTCTTC.